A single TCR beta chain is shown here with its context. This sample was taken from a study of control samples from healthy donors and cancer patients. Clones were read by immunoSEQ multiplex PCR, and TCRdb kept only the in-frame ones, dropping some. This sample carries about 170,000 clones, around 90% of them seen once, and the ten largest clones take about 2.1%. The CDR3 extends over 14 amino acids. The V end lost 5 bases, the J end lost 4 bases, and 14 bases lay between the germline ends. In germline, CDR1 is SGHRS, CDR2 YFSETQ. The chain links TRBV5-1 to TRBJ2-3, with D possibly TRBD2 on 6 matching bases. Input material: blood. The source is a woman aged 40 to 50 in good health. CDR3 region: CASRLNGGADTQYF. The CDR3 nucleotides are TGCGCCAGCAGATTAAACGGAGGGGCAGATACGCAGTATTTT.